This T cell receptor beta chain was recorded in a study of T cells in Graves' hyperthyroidism and ophthalmopathy. Regarding the study as a whole: For ophthalmopathy, model prediction preceded onset by a median around six months.

Researchers amplified the TCR beta CDR3 regions from RNA transcripts. The HTBI set primed first-round TCR CDR3 RT-PCR. MiXCR was run by TCRdb on the multiplex PCR reads, yielding one entry per CDR3 protein. The sample has under 400,000 distinct CDR3 sequences, roughly 25% seen once. The CDR3 loop spans 13 amino acids. The germline V gene has CDR1 SNHLY and CDR2 FYNNEI. The germline V and J ends were trimmed by 1 base and 8 bases, with 9 bases remaining between them. This clonotype appeared many times. What it recognizes is unknown. Disease duration under 2 months; hyperthyroidism patients were aged 18 to 65.

The sequencing sample was made of blood. The chain has TRBV2 and TRBJ2-1; the D gene is possibly TRBD2 (5 bases). This receptor was taken from a man in his fifties with Graves' hyperthyroidism. The CDR3 bases are TGTGCCAGCAGTGAAGGTGGAGGCTATGAGCAGTTCTTC. Protein sequence: CASSEGGGYEQFF.